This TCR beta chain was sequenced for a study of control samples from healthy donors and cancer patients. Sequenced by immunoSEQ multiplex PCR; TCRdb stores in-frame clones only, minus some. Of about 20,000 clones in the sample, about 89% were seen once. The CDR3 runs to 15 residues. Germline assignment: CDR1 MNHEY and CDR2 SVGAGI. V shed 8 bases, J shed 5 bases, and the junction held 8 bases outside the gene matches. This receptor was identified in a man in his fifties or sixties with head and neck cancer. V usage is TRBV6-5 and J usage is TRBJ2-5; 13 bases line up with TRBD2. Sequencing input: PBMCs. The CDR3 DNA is TGTGCCAGCGGGTCGGGACTAGCGGGGAAGGAGACCCAGTACTTC. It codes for CASGSGLAGKETQYF.